This T cell receptor (beta chain) was sequenced during a study of blood T cell repertoires in COVID-19. As for the study in general: The analysed material was cDNA or gDNA that came from T cells, B-cell-depleted T cells, or PBMCs.

In the original workflow: Amplification of reference gene primers was used by the study to estimate nucleated cell counts. TCRdb's copy holds only in-frame clones and misses some; the assay was immunoSEQ multiplex PCR. That table supplies the V and J calls and clone size; D and trimming were determined from the DNA. The data contain some 260,000 clones, around nine tenths of them singletons. Germline V gene lookup returns CDR1 LNHDA and CDR2 SQIVND (reference sequence). Trimming cost V 6 bases and J 4 bases, with 19 bases left between them. The CDR3 spans 15 residues. The clonotype comes from a woman in her seventies with COVID-19, enrolled during active disease. The sample consisted of peripheral blood. J is TRBJ2-7 and V is TRBV19, with D perhaps matching TRBD1 (6 bases). The CDR3 DNA reads as TGTGCCAGTAGGTTGAGGGCAGGGGAAGGATACGAGCAGTACTTC. It translates to CASRLRAGEGYEQYF.